What follows are 15 T cell receptor beta chains derived from one specimen sequenced in a study of cytomegalovirus exposure and HLA in healthy donors. PCR was performed using 60 Vbeta and 13 Jbeta primers. Profiling relied on immunoSEQ multiplex PCR, and the TCRdb table lists in-frame clones only, not all of them. The table records around 150,000 clones, more than 75% of them present only once. Sample: PBMCs. The source is a woman under 40 in good health and CMV-seronegative.

This chain connects TRBV9 to TRBJ2-1, with a tentative D call TRBD2 (6 bases). V lost 0 bases and J lost 6, with 22 bases in between. This CDR3 spans 18 amino acids. CDR1 is SGDLS, CDR2 YYNGEE, per germline. CDR3 residues: CASSVGGDWAGLLNEQFF. For the CDR3, the DNA is TGTGCCAGCAGCGTAGGGGGGGATTGGGCAGGGCTCCTCAATGAGCAGTTCTTC.

J is TRBJ2-5 and V is TRBV4-3, with TRBD1 as a possible D gene (5 bases). Per the germline V gene, CDR1 is LGHNA and CDR2 is YSLEER. The CDR3 length is 15 residues. Trimming cost V 0 bases and J 5 bases, with 13 bases left between them. Written as DNA, the CDR3 is TGCGCCAGCAGCCAAGATATTGGGGCCAGGGAGACCCAGTACTTC. Translation: CASSQDIGARETQYF.

A remark on this clone: Its ends do not fully match the called genes, so a read error is possible. The chain joins TRBV7-7 to TRBJ2-1, with a possible D match to TRBD2 (5 bases). The length of the CDR3 is 13 residues. The V gene's germline CDR1 is SSHAT and CDR2 FNYEAQ (reference sequence). The CDR3 nucleotides are TGTGCTAGCAGCTTTAGACGGGGCAATGAGCAGTTCTTC. Amino acid sequence: CASSFRRGNEQFF.

The chain has TRBV6-6 and TRBJ1-6, with no clear D. The V end lost 2 bases, the J end lost 7 bases, and 12 bases lay between the germline ends. Germline V gene sequence: CDR1 MNHNY, CDR2 SVGAGI (reference sequence). The CDR3 is made up of 15 amino acids. The CDR3 sequence: CASSYLPITNSPLHF. CDR3 bases: TGTGCCAGCAGTTACCTCCCAATTACAAATTCACCCCTCCACTTT.

There are a few counts of this clone. The V call is TRBV6-5, the J call TRBJ1-5; D unclear. CDR1 and CDR2 (germline): MNHEY, SVGAGI. This CDR3 is built from 14 residues. V dropped 0 bases and J dropped 3 bases, with 6 bases sitting between them. CDR3 in DNA: TGTGCCAGCAGTTACTCTGGGCCCAATCAGCCCCAGCATTTT. It codes for CASSYSGPNQPQHF.

This clone showed up just once. In DNA, the CDR3 is TGTGCCAGCAGCTTAGTTTCAGCGCCGTCCTACGAGCAGTACTTC. Protein: CASSLVSAPSYEQYF. The chain combines TRBV7-9 with TRBJ2-7; no definite D call. The CDR3 is 15 amino acids. Germline V gene lookup returns CDR1 SEHNR and CDR2 FQNEAQ (reference sequence). Trimming took off 1 base at V and 1 base at J, with 11 bases between the two ends.

This chain joins TRBV4-1 and TRBJ1-2; D is uncertain. Between the trimmed V and J ends, which lost 1 base and 2 bases, there was a span of 11 bases. Germline V gene lookup returns CDR1 MGHRA and CDR2 YSYEKL. CDR3 length: 15 residues. The CDR3 coding sequence is TGCGCCAGCAGCCAAGTTAGAACGGGAAACTATGGCTACACCTTC. This encodes CASSQVRTGNYGYTF.

About this clone itself: A junction end diverges from the germline sequence, so it may reflect a read error. This chain joins TRBV6-6 and TRBJ1-4; D uncertain. CDR1 and CDR2 (germline): MNHNY, SVGAGI (reference sequence). The CDR3 loop spans 14 amino acids. The CDR3 nucleotides read TGTGCCGGCAGTTACTCCGCTACCGGGGAAAAACTGTTTTTT. It encodes CAGSYSATGEKLFF.

For this clone: One end of the junction does not line up with germline, which may come from a read error. The rearrangement links TRBV7-9 to TRBJ2-2; possibly TRBD1 for D (5 bases). This CDR3 comprises 18 residues. Germline V gene sequence: CDR1 SEHNR, CDR2 FQNEAQ (reference sequence). CDR3 nucleotides: TGTTCCAGCAGCTCTCCCCGCTGGGGCCCCGAGGTTCCCGGGGAGCTGTTTTTT. Its translation is CSSSSPRWGPEVPGELFF.

CDR3 in amino acids: CASSLGTGFYEQYF. For the CDR3, the DNA is TGTGCCAGCAGCCTAGGGACAGGGTTCTACGAGCAGTACTTC. The gene calls are TRBV7-9 and TRBJ2-7; 9 nucleotides match TRBD1. CDR3 size: 14 residues. The trim removed 5 bases at V and 3 bases at J, leaving 5 bases unmatched. CDR1 and CDR2 from the germline V gene are SEHNR and FQNEAQ (reference sequence).

The chain joins TRBV4-2 to TRBJ2-5; a weak D match, TRBD1 (6 bases). This CDR3 has 14 residues. V lost 5 bases and J 2 bases, leaving 12 bases between the germline ends. The germline V gene encodes CDR1 LGHNA and CDR2 YNFKEQ. CDR3 loop: CASSLWQGQETQYF. CDR3 nucleotides: TGTGCCAGCAGCTTGTGGCAGGGGCAAGAGACCCAGTACTTC.

The V and J genes are TRBV6-6 and TRBJ1-4; 10 nucleotides agree with TRBD1. The CDR3 contains 16 residues. CDR1 is MNHNY and CDR2 is SVGAGI in the germline V gene (reference sequence). With 6 bases clipped from V and 7 bases from J, the junction kept 11 bases outside the gene matches. CDR3 in amino acids: CASSQTGTGAREKLFF. In DNA, the CDR3 is TGTGCCAGCAGCCAAACCGGGACAGGGGCGCGTGAAAAACTGTTTTTT.

This sequence joins TRBV10-3 and TRBJ1-6; D unresolved. Germline-derived CDR1 and CDR2 are ENHRY and SYGVKD. The CDR3 is made up of 12 amino acids. V was trimmed by 0 bases and J by 10 bases, leaving 4 bases between them. Written as DNA, the CDR3 is TGTGCCATCAGTGAGTCCCTGTCACCCCTCCACTTT. Encoded protein: CAISESLSPLHF.

As to this clone: Other DNA sequences of this sample code for an identical CDR3. The chain joins TRBV7-3 to TRBJ2-3; no firm D call. CDR1 SGHTA and CDR2 FQGTGA come from the germline V gene. The V end was cut by 3 bases, the J end by 3 bases, with 7 bases between. There are 13 residues in the CDR3. In DNA form, the CDR3 reads TGTGCCAGCAGCTTCGGTGGTACAGATACGCAGTATTTT. It yields the protein CASSFGGTDTQYF.

V and J are TRBV5-1 and TRBJ2-3, with D hard to call. CDR1 and CDR2 (germline): SGHRS, YFSETQ. The CDR3 totals 14 residues. V lost 0 bases to trimming and J lost 3 bases, with 8 bases between them. The CDR3 region is CASSLGGTTDTQYF. CDR3 nucleotides: TGCGCCAGCAGCTTGGGAGGAACTACAGATACGCAGTATTTT. Complete variable domain (other parts from reference TRBV5-1 and TRBJ2-3): KAGVTQTPRYLIKTRGQQVTLSCSPISGHRSVSWYQQTPGQGLQFLFEYFSETQRNKGNFPGRFSGRQFSNSRSEMNVSTLELGDSALYLCASSLGGTTDTQYFGPGTRLTVL.